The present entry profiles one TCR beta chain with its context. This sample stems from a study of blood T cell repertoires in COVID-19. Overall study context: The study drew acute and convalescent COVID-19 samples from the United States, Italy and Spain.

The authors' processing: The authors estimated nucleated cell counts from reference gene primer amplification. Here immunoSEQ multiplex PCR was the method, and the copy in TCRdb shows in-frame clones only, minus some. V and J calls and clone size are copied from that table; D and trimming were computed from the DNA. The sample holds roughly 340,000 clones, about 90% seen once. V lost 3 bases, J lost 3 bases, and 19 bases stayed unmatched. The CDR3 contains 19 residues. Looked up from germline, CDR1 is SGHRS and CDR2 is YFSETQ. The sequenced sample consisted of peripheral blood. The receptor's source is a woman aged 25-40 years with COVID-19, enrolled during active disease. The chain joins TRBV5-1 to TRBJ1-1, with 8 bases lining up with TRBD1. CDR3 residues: CASSSGTGYPINLDTEAFF. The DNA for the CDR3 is TGCGCCAGCAGCTCCGGGACAGGCTACCCAATTAATCTGGACACTGAAGCTTTCTTT.